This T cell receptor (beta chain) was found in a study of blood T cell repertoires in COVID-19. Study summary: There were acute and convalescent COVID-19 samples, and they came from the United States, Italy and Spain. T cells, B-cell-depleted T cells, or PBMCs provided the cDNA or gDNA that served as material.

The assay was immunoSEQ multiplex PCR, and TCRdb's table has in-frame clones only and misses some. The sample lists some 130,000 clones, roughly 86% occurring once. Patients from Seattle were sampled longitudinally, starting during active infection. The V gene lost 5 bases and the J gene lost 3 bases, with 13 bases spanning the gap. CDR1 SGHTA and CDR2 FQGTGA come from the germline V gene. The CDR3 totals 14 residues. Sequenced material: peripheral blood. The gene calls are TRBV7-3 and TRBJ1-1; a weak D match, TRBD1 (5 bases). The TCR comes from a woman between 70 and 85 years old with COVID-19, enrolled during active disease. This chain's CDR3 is CASSPRGDDTEAFF. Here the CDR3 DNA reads TGTGCCAGCAGCCCCCGGGGGGACGACACTGAAGCTTTCTTT.